One and the same sample provided the 21 T cell receptor beta chains below, sequenced in a study of T cell repertoires in cytomegalovirus infection. Each CDR3 protein gets one entry after TCRdb re-called the reads with MiXCR. The repertoire consists of around 190,000 distinct CDR3 sequences, with around an eighth occurring once and the leading ten covering 27%. Sequenced sample: PBMCs. These receptor sequences come from a human donor in good health (CMV status not recorded). Some clones in this sample may be carry-over from other donors' samples.

This clonotype was counted many times. This rearrangement joins TRBV11-3 to TRBJ2-3, with D unresolved. V dropped 4 bases and J dropped 3 bases, with 8 bases sitting between them. Germline V gene data show CDR1 as SGHNT and CDR2 as YENEEA. CDR3 length equals 13 residues. Written as DNA, the CDR3 is TGTGCCAGCAGCTCCATATATACAGATACGCAGTATTTT. Its translation: CASSSIYTDTQYF.

In this sample, this clonotype turned up a few times. The chain is built from TRBV4-1 and TRBJ1-1, with no clear D. The CDR3 totals 13 residues. V lost 1 base to trimming and J lost 10 bases, with 13 bases between them. CDR1 MGHRA and CDR2 YSYEKL come from the germline V gene. The CDR3 spells CASSQGWAESAFF. CDR3 nucleotide sequence: TGCGCCAGCAGCCAAGGTTGGGCTGAATCAGCTTTCTTT.

A few counts support this clonotype. V gene TRBV28 combines with J gene TRBJ1-2, with 7 positions matching TRBD1. CDR1 is MDHEN and CDR2 is SYDVKM in the germline V gene. CDR3 length: 14 amino acids. The V and J ends lost 3 bases and 0 bases, in that order; junction bases with no gene match: 1. CDR3 region: CASSFQGANYGYTF. The DNA of the CDR3 is TGTGCCAGCAGTTTCCAGGGGGCTAACTATGGCTACACCTTC.

This clonotype was detected a few times. This rearrangement joins TRBV6-2 or TRBV6-3 to TRBJ2-1; possible D gene TRBD2, 6 bases. Trimming shortened V by 0 bases and J by 10 bases, and 19 bases separated the two germline ends. This CDR3 spans 16 amino acids. Germline values: CDR1 MNHEY, CDR2 SVGEGT. The CDR3 coding sequence is TGTGCCAGCAGTTACTCGATGGGGGGTGCCGTCGGGGAGCAGTTCTTC. The encoded protein is CASSYSMGGAVGEQFF.

A few counts support this clonotype. V and J are TRBV28 and TRBJ2-7; D is possibly TRBD1 or TRBD2 (5 bases each). The CDR3 covers 13 residues. V lost 5 bases, J lost 4 bases, and 12 bases lay in between. Per the germline V gene, CDR1 is MDHEN and CDR2 is SYDVKM. This CDR3 is CASSPGPYYEQYF. Written as DNA, the CDR3 is TGTGCCAGCAGTCCGGGACCCTATTACGAGCAGTACTTC.

The chain couples TRBV10-3 to TRBJ2-7; 10 bases map to TRBD2. Trimming at V came to 4 bases and at J to 4 bases, leaving 13 bases not matched to a gene. CDR3 length: 17 residues. Germline-derived CDR1 and CDR2 are ENHRY and SYGVKD. The CDR3 is CAISGPAGGPKGYEQYF. CDR3 DNA: TGTGCCATCAGTGGTCCAGCGGGAGGGCCAAAAGGGTACGAGCAGTACTTC.

This clonotype was seen a few times. The gene calls are TRBV29-1 and TRBJ2-2; D possibly corresponds to TRBD1 (5 bases). CDR3 size: 14 residues. V was shortened by 2 bases and J by 1 base, with 8 bases between the two germline ends. Germline V gene data show CDR1 as SQVTM and CDR2 as ANQGSEA. The DNA of the CDR3 is TGCAGCGTTGAAACAGGTTGGAACACCGGGGAGCTGTTTTTT. This translates into CSVETGWNTGELFF.

This chain connects TRBV20-1 to TRBJ2-7, with D unclear. This CDR3 is built from 12 residues. Germline loops: CDR1 DFQATT, CDR2 SNEGSKA (reference sequence). Trimming took 5 bases from V and 1 from J, leaving 9 bases between them. CDR3 nucleotides: TGCAGTGCTCAGGAGAGGTCCTACGAGCAGTACTTC. Translating it yields CSAQERSYEQYF.

The chain has TRBV24-1 and TRBJ2-4, with D perhaps TRBD1 (5 bases). This CDR3 region has 13 residues. Germline loops: CDR1 KGHDR, CDR2 SFDVKD. V was shortened by 4 bases and J by 6 bases, with 9 bases between the two germline ends. The CDR3 DNA reads TGTGCCACCAGTGAGGCCGACAGAAACATTCAGTACTTC. Encoded protein: CATSEADRNIQYF.

This clonotype was observed many times. The rearrangement links TRBV19 to TRBJ2-2, with D maybe TRBD2 (5 bases). The CDR3 contains 15 residues. Trimming pared 7 bases from V and 5 bases from J, leaving 17 bases between. The germline V gene encodes CDR1 LNHDA and CDR2 SQIVND (reference sequence). CDR3 DNA sequence: TGTGCCAGTACCGAGAGGACTTACGAAACCGGGGAGCTGTTTTTT. It is translated as CASTERTYETGELFF.

This clonotype came up many times. V gene TRBV6-5 combines with J gene TRBJ1-2, with D maybe TRBD1 (6 bases). The germline V gene encodes CDR1 MNHEY and CDR2 SVGAGI. This CDR3 contains 14 residues. V lost 2 bases to trimming and J lost 4 bases, with 11 bases between them. CDR3 coding DNA: TGTGCCAGCAGTTACAGGGGGTGGGGCTATGGCTACACCTTC. Translating gives CASSYRGWGYGYTF.

Many counts were recorded for this clonotype. The J gene is TRBJ2-4, the V gene TRBV7-2; TRBD1 matches 8 bases. Losses at the gene ends were 1 base for V and 7 bases for J; bases not matched to a gene: 3. The germline CDR1 and CDR2 sequences are SGHTA and FQGNSA. This CDR3 region has 14 residues. CDR3 nucleotides: TGTGCCAGCAGCTTAGGGCAGGGGGCGAACATTCAGTACTTC. It codes for CASSLGQGANIQYF.

This chain connects TRBV28 to TRBJ1-6, with D tentatively TRBD1 (5 bases). The V and J ends lost 3 bases and 0 bases respectively, with 9 bases between them. The CDR3 totals 16 residues. The V gene's germline CDR1 is MDHEN and CDR2 SYDVKM. The CDR3 DNA reads as TGTGCCAGCAGTTTGGGGCGGAGCTCCTATAATTCACCCCTCCACTTT. It specifies CASSLGRSSYNSPLHF.

V usage is TRBV27 and J usage is TRBJ1-3; 12 bases are shared with TRBD1. Germline lookup yields CDR1 MNHEY and CDR2 SMNVEV (reference sequence). V was pared by 6 bases and J by 7 bases, with 1 base of the junction left unmatched. The CDR3 loop spans 13 amino acids. The CDR3 DNA is TGTGCCAGCAGGGGACAGGGGGCTAACACCATATATTTT. Its protein is CASRGQGANTIYF.

This clonotype has a handful of counts. The gene calls are TRBV29-1 and TRBJ2-3; D is possibly TRBD1 or TRBD2 (6 bases each). Germline V CDR1 and CDR2: SQVTM, ANQGSEA. The CDR3 runs to 14 residues. V was trimmed by 3 bases and J by 6 bases, leaving 16 bases between them. CDR3: CSVDRGEKEDTQYF. The CDR3 nucleotides read TGCAGCGTTGATAGGGGGGAGAAAGAGGATACGCAGTATTTT.

The V call is TRBV10-3, the J call TRBJ2-7; 11 positions agree with TRBD2. Trimming cost V 11 bases and J 2 bases; bases outside gene matches: 11. The CDR3 is 15 residues long. The V gene's germline CDR1 is ENHRY and CDR2 SYGVKD. The CDR3 is CAVNAGTSGAYEQYF. DNA of the CDR3: TGTGCCGTCAACGCCGGGACTAGCGGCGCCTACGAGCAGTACTTC.

This clonotype was picked up many times. The V call is TRBV5-1, the J call TRBJ1-4, with D perhaps TRBD1 (5 bases). V lost 0 bases to trimming and J lost 10 bases, with 19 bases between them. The CDR3 is made up of 16 amino acids. Germline assignment: CDR1 SGHRS and CDR2 YFSETQ. CDR3 bases: TGCGCCAGCAGCTTGGCCCCAGGGCCCCGGAGGGGAAAACTGTTTTTT. Translation: CASSLAPGPRRGKLFF.

J is TRBJ1-6 and V is TRBV28; no clear D. The germline V gene encodes CDR1 MDHEN and CDR2 SYDVKM. V dropped 2 bases and J dropped 13 bases, with 12 bases sitting between them. This CDR3 contains 13 residues. The CDR3: CASSLPLGVPLHF. CDR3 DNA sequence: TGTGCCAGCAGTTTACCCCTGGGTGTGCCCCTCCACTTT.

At least ten counts were recorded for this clonotype. The V call is TRBV7-9, the J call TRBJ1-2; a weak D match, TRBD1 (6 bases). Trimming left V 5 bases short and J 4 bases short, with 11 bases between. CDR3 length: 13 amino acids. Germline V CDR1 and CDR2: SEHNR, FQNEAQ (reference sequence). CDR3 in amino acids: CASSRDTVYGYTF. CDR3 bases: TGTGCCAGCAGCCGGGACACCGTCTATGGCTACACCTTC.

This clonotype was recorded a few times. This chain joins TRBV7-8 and TRBJ2-1; the D is unclear. Deletions cut 8 bases from V and 9 bases from J, with 26 bases between. The germline V gene encodes CDR1 SGHVS and CDR2 FQNEAQ. This CDR3 region has 16 residues. In DNA form, the CDR3 reads TGTGCCAGCCAACGGGTTGGCGATATAGTTAACGGTGAGCAGTTCTTC. It is translated as CASQRVGDIVNGEQFF.

The table lists this clonotype with many counts. The chain combines TRBV7-2 with TRBJ2-4; no definite D call. Germline V lookup: CDR1 SGHTA, CDR2 FQGNSA. Between the trimmed V and J ends, which lost 0 bases and 3 bases, there was a span of 0 bases. The CDR3 runs 12 residues. The CDR3 region is CASSLAKNIQYF. DNA of the CDR3: TGTGCCAGCAGCTTAGCCAAAAACATTCAGTACTTC. Based on the CDR3 plus reference TRBV7-2 and TRBJ2-4, the full variable domain is GAGVSQSPSNKVTEKGKDVELRCDPISGHTALYWYRQSLGQGLEFLIYFQGNSAPDKSGLPSDRFSAERTGGSVSTLTIQRTQQEDSAVYLCASSLAKNIQYFGAGTRLSVL.